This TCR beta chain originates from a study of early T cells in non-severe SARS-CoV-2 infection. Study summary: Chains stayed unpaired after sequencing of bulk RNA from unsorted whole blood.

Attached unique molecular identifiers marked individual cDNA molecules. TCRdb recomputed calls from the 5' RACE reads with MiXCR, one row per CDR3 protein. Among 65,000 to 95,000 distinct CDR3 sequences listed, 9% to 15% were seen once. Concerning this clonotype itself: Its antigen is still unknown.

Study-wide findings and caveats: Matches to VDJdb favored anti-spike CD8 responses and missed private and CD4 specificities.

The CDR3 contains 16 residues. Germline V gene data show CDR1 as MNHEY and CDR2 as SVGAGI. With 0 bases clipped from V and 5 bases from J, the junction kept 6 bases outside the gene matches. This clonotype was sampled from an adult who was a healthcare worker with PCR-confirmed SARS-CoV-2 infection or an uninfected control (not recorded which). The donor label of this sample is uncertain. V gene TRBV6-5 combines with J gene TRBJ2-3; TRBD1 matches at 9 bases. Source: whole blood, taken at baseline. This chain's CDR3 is CASSYSTRTGEDTQYF. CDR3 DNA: TGTGCCAGCAGTTACTCGACACGGACAGGGGAAGATACGCAGTATTTT.